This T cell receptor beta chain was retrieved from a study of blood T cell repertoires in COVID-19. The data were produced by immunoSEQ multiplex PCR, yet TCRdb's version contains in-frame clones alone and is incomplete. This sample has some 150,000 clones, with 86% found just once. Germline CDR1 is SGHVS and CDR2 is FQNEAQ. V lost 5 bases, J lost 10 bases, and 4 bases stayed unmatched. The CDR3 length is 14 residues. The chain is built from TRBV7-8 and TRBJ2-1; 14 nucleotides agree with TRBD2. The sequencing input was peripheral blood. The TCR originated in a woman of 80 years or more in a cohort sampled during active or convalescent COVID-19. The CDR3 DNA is TGTGCCAGCAGCCTACGACTAGCGGGGGGGGAGCAGTTCTTC. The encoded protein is CASSLRLAGGEQFF.